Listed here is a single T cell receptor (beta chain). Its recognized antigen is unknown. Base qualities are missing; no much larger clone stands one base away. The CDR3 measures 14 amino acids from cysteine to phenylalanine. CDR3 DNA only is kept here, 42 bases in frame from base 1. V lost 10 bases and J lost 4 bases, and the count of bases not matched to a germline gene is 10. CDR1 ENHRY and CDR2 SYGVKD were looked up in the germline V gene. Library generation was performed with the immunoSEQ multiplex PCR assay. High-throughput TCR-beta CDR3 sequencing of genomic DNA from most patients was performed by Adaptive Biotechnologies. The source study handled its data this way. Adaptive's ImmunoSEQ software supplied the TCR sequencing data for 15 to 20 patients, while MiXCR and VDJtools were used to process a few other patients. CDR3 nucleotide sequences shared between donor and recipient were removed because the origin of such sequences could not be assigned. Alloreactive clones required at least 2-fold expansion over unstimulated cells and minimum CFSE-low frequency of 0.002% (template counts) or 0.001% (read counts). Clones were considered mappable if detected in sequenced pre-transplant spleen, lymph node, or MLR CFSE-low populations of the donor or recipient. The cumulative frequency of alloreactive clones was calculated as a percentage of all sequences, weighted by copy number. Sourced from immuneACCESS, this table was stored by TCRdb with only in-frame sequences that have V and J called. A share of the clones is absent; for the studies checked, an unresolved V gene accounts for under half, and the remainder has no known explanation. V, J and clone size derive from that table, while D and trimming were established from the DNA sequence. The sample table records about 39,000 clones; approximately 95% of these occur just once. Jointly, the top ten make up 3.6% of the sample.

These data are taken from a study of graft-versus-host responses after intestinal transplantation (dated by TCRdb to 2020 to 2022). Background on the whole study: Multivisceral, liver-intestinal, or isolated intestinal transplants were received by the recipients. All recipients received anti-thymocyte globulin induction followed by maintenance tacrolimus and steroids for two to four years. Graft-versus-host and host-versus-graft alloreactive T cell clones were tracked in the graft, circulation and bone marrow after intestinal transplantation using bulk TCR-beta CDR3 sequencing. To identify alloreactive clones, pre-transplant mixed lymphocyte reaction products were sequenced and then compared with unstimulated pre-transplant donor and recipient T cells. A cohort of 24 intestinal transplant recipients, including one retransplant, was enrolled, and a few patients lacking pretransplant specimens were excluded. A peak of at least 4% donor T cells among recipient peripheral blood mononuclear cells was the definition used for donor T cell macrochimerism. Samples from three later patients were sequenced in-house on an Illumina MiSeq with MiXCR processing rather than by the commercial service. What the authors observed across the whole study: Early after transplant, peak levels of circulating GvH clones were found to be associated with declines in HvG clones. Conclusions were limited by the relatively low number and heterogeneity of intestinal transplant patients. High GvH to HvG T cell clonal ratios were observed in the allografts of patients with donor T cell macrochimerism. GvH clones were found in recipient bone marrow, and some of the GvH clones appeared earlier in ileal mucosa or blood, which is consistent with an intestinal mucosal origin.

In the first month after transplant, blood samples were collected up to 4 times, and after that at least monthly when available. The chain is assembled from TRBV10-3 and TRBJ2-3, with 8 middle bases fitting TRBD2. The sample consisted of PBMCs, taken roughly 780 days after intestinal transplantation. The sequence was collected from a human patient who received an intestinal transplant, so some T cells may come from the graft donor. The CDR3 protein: CATSDGRASDTQYF. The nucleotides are TGTGCCACCAGCGACGGGAGGGCCTCAGATACGCAGTATTTT.